This TCR beta chain was sequenced for a study of T cells after yellow fever vaccination. Findings and limits, study-wide: Boosting was followed by the reappearance of most primary-vaccination clones (just under 98% CD4, under 90% CD8). Peaking on day 5 versus 15, the secondary response was faster but weaker.

This clonotype was seen repeatedly, ten times or more. Its antigen is unknown. Template switching with 5'RACE generated the TCR cDNA and added a universal primer site and UMIs. TCRdb called the 5' RACE reads again in MiXCR, with one record for every CDR3 protein. The sample records 300,000 to 350,000 distinct CDR3 sequences, under 5% being singletons. Germline-derived CDR1 and CDR2 are SNHLY and FYNNEI. Deletions cut 8 bases from V and 4 bases from J, with 8 bases between. This CDR3 spans 12 amino acids. The sample was PBMCs, taken 5 days after the yellow fever booster vaccination. The sequence came from a man between 18 and 29 years old who received the YFV17D yellow fever vaccine. The chain recombines TRBV2 with TRBJ2-2; no definite D call. The CDR3 DNA reads as TGTGCCAGCGCGGAGCTCACCGGGGAGCTGTTTTTT. Protein: CASAELTGELFF.